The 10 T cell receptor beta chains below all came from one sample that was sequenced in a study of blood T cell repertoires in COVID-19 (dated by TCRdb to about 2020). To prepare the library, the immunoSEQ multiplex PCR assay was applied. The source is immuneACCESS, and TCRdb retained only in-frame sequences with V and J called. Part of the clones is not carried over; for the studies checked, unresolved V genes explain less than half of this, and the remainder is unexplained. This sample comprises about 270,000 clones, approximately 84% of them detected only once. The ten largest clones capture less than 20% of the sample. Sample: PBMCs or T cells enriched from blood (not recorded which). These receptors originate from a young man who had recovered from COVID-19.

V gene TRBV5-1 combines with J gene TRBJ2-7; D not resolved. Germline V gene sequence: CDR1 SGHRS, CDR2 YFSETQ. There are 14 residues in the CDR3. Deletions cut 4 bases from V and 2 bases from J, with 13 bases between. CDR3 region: CASSTRAAAYEQYF. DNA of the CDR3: TGCGCCAGCAGCACCAGAGCTGCGGCCTACGAGCAGTACTTC.

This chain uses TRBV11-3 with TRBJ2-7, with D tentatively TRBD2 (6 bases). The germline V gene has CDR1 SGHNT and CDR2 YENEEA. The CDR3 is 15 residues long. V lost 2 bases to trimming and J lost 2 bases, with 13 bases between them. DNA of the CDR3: TGTGCCAGCAGCTTAAGCCTGGGACTTACCTACGAGCAGTACTTC. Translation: CASSLSLGLTYEQYF.

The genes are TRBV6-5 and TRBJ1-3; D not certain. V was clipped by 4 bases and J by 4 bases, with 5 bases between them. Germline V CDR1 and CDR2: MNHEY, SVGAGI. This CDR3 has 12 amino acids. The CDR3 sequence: CASSSLGNTIYF. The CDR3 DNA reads TGTGCCAGCAGTTCTTTGGGAAACACCATATATTTT.

CDR3 sequence: CASSNGQGFPRKKRNTIYF. The CDR3 DNA reads as TGTGCCAGCAGCAACGGCCAGGGTTTTCCCCGCAAAAAAAGAAACACCATATATTTT. The chain joins TRBV21-1 to TRBJ1-3; whether TRBD1, the table's D call, matches the DNA was not checked. TRBV21-1 counts as a pseudogene. The CDR3 length is 19 residues.

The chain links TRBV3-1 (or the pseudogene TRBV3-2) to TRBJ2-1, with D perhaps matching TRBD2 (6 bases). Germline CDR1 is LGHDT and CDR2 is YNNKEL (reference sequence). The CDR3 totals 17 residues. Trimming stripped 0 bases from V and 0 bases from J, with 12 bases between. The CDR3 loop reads CASSQDLRDSSYNEQFF. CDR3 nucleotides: TGTGCCAGCAGCCAAGATTTGCGGGATAGCTCCTACAATGAGCAGTTCTTC.

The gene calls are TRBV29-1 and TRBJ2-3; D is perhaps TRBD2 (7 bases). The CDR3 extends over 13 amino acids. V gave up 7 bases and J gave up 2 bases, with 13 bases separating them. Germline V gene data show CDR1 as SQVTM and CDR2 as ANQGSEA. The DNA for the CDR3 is TGCAGCGCTGGGGGGGGCCTCACAGATACGCAGTATTTT. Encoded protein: CSAGGGLTDTQYF.

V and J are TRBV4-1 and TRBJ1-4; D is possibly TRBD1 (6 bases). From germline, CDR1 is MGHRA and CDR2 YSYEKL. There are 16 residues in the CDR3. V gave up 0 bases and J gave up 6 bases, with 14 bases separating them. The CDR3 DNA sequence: TGCGCCAGCAGCCAAGAAGGGGGGGGGCGCGATGAAAAACTGTTTTTT. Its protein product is CASSQEGGGRDEKLFF.

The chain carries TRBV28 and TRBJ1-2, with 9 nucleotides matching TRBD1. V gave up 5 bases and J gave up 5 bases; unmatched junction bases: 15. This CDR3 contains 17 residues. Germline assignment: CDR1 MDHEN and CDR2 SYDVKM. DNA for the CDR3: TGTGCCAGCAGTAGTCCCGGGACAGGGATTCTCGGGTATGGCTACACCTTC. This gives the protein CASSSPGTGILGYGYTF.

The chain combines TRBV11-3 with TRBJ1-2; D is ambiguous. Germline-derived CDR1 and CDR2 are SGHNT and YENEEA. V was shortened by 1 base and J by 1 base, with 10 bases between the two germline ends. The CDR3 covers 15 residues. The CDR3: CASSLGGEINYGYTF. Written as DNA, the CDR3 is TGTGCCAGCAGCTTAGGCGGAGAAATTAACTATGGCTACACCTTC. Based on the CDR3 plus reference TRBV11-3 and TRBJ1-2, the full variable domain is EAGVVQSPRYKIIEKKQPVAFWCNPISGHNTLYWYLQNLGQGPELLIRYENEEAVDDSQLPKDRFSAERLKGVDSTLKIQPAELGDSAVYLCASSLGGEINYGYTFGSGTRLTVV.

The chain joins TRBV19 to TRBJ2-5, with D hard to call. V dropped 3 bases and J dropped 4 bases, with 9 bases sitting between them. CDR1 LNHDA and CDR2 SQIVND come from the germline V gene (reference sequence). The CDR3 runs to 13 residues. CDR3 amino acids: CASSILPGETQYF. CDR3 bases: TGTGCCAGTAGTATCCTTCCGGGAGAGACCCAGTACTTC.